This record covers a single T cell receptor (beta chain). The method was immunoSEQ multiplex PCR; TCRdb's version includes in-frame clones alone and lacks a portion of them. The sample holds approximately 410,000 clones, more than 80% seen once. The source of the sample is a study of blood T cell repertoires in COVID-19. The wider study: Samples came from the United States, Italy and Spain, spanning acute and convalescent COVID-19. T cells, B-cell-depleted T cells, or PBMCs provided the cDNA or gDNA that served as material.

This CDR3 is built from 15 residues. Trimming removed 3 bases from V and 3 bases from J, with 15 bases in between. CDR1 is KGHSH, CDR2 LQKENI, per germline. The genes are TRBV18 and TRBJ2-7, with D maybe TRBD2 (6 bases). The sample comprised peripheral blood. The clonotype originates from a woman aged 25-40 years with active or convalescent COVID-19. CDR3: CASSPKEEGGYEQYF. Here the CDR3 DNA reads TGTGCCAGCTCACCTAAGGAGGAGGGCGGCTACGAGCAGTACTTC.